These 21 T cell receptor beta chains were all obtained from the same sample, sequenced in a study of OX40 agonist ivuxolimab in advanced cancers. TCRdb keeps only in-frame clones here, not all; method: immunoSEQ multiplex PCR. The table records roughly 60,000 clones, 70% to 90% of them present only once. The sample was CD4+ or CD8+ T cells sorted from blood, taken in a trial of the OX40 agonist ivuxolimab. The receptors originated from an adult with an advanced solid tumor such as melanoma, head and neck, liver or kidney cancer.

This clone was observed a few times. The genes are TRBV7-8 and TRBJ1-5, with D maybe TRBD1 (6 bases). V was trimmed by 1 base and J by 6 bases, leaving 13 bases between them. This CDR3 comprises 15 residues. Germline V gene sequence: CDR1 SGHVS, CDR2 FQNEAQ. The CDR3 region has the DNA TGTGCCAGCAGCTTAGGTCAACAGGGTGGTCAGCCCCAGCATTTT. This sequence encodes CASSLGQQGGQPQHF. Supplemented by reference TRBV7-8 and TRBJ1-5, the full variable domain reads GAGVSQSPRYKVAKRGQDVALRCDPISGHVSLFWYQQALGQGPEFLTYFQNEAQLDKSGLPSDRFFAERPEGSVSTLKIQRTQQEDSAVYLCASSLGQQGGQPQHFGDGTRLSIL.

The V gene is TRBV5-4, the J gene TRBJ2-1; D is uncertain. This CDR3 is 13 amino acids long. Between the trimmed V and J ends, which lost 4 bases and 4 bases, there was a span of 9 bases. Per germline, CDR1 SGHNT and CDR2 YYREEE (reference sequence). The CDR3 nucleotides read TGTGCCAGCAGCCACATACGTTACAATGAGCAGTTCTTC. It specifies CASSHIRYNEQFF.

Written as DNA, the CDR3 is TGTGCCAGCAGTGAGCAGGCCGGTAATTCACCCCTCCACTTT. This encodes CASSEQAGNSPLHF. This chain connects TRBV2 to TRBJ1-6; D is uncertain. V lost 3 bases, J lost 6 bases, and 9 bases lay in between. The CDR3 sequence is 14 residues long. Per the germline V gene, CDR1 is SNHLY and CDR2 is FYNNEI.

The chain has TRBV2 and TRBJ2-6; 7 nucleotides line up with TRBD1. The CDR3 consists of 17 residues. CDR1 SNHLY and CDR2 FYNNEI come from the germline V gene. Trimming cost V 4 bases and J 0 bases; bases outside gene matches: 6. CDR3 amino acids: CASSGGTVLSGANVLTF. The CDR3 DNA follows: TGTGCCAGCAGTGGAGGGACAGTCCTCTCTGGGGCCAACGTCCTGACTTTC.

A few counts support this clone. In nucleotides, the CDR3 is TGTGCCAGCAGCTTAGCGGACAGAATTTATGGCTACACCTTC. This gives the protein CASSLADRIYGYTF. The rearrangement joins TRBV7-2 to TRBJ1-2; a possible D gene is TRBD1 (6 bases). V was trimmed by 0 bases and J by 5 bases, leaving 10 bases between them. CDR1 SGHTA and CDR2 FQGNSA come from the germline V gene. CDR3 length: 14 amino acids.

The CDR3 protein is CASSFERGGFTDTQYF. As DNA, the CDR3 is TGTGCCAGCAGTTTTGAGCGGGGGGGATTCACAGATACGCAGTATTTT. The chain links TRBV27 to TRBJ2-3; 10 nucleotides agree with TRBD2. This CDR3 is 16 amino acids long. From germline, CDR1 is MNHEY and CDR2 SMNVEV (reference sequence). V shed 3 bases and J 2 bases; nucleotides not matched to a gene: 5.

In its sample, this clone was seen once. This sequence joins TRBV5-5 and TRBJ1-4; D not resolved. The CDR3 extends over 15 amino acids. Germline assignment: CDR1 SGHKS and CDR2 YYEKEE (reference sequence). The V end lost 0 bases, the J end lost 0 bases, and 6 bases lay between the germline ends. In DNA form, the CDR3 reads TGTGCCAGCAGCTTGGATGTTGCAACTAATGAAAAACTGTTTTTT. It yields the protein CASSLDVATNEKLFF.

Only one count was recorded for this clone. The rearrangement links TRBV19 to TRBJ2-7; tentative D call: TRBD1 (6 bases). Trimming left V 4 bases short and J 0 bases short, with 10 bases between. Germline V lookup: CDR1 LNHDA, CDR2 SQIVND (reference sequence). This CDR3 is built from 14 residues. In DNA, the CDR3 is TGTGCCAGTAGTAGACAGGAGAACTCCTACGAGCAGTACTTC. It encodes CASSRQENSYEQYF.

V and J are TRBV7-2 and TRBJ1-1; no definite D call. With 7 bases removed from V and 11 bases from J, the gap between germline ends came to 20 bases. Looked up from germline, CDR1 is SGHTA and CDR2 is FQGNSA. This CDR3 contains 13 residues. This CDR3 is CASNQNSPVNAFF. The CDR3 nucleotides are TGTGCCAGCAATCAAAACAGTCCTGTAAACGCTTTCTTT.

Written as DNA, the CDR3 is TGTGCCAGCAGCTTAGCGGCAGGGATCTATGGCTACACCTTC. Its translation is CASSLAAGIYGYTF. The J gene is TRBJ1-2, the V gene TRBV7-9; D is perhaps TRBD1 (5 bases). There are 14 residues in the CDR3. Germline assignment: CDR1 SEHNR and CDR2 FQNEAQ (reference sequence). Trimming cost V 0 bases and J 4 bases, with 9 bases left between them.

The chain uses TRBV19 and TRBJ2-7, with TRBD2 matching 7 bases. Germline V gives CDR1 LNHDA, CDR2 SQIVND (reference sequence). The J segment lost 2 bases and the V segment lost 5 bases, leaving 12 bases of the junction unmatched. CDR3 length: 16 residues. In DNA form, the CDR3 reads TGTGCCAGTAGTCCTCCTCGGGGACTAACGACCTACGAGCAGTACTTC. It yields the protein CASSPPRGLTTYEQYF. The whole variable domain, filled in from reference TRBV19 and TRBJ2-7, reads DGGITQSPKYLFRKEGQNVTLSCEQNLNHDAMYWYRQDPGQGLRLIYYSQIVNDFQKGDIAEGYSVSREKKESFPLTVTSAQKNPTAFYLCASSPPRGLTTYEQYFGPGTRLTVT.

About this clone: One junction end does not reproduce the germline sequence, and a read error may be involved. For the CDR3, the DNA is TGTGTCAGCAGTGCACAAACCAATCAGCCCCAGCATTTT. Residues: CVSSAQTNQPQHF. The rearrangement uses TRBV6-4 and TRBJ1-5, with D uncertain. Looked up from germline, CDR1 is MRHNA and CDR2 is SNTAGT. CDR3 length equals 13 residues.

V and J are TRBV2 and TRBJ2-7; TRBD1 matches 9 bases. The germline V gene has CDR1 SNHLY and CDR2 FYNNEI. V lost 5 bases to trimming and J lost 6 bases; unmatched junction nucleotides: 8. CDR3 size: 14 residues. CDR3 region: CASSYPGQGAEQYF. CDR3 sequence (DNA): TGTGCCAGCAGTTACCCGGGACAGGGAGCCGAGCAGTACTTC.

This clone was observed a handful of times. The gene calls are TRBV6-5 and TRBJ1-5; D not certain. V dropped 0 bases and J dropped 2 bases, with 8 bases sitting between them. Germline V lookup: CDR1 MNHEY, CDR2 SVGAGI. This CDR3 region has 15 residues. CDR3 in amino acids: CASSYSQRGNQPQHF. CDR3 nucleotide sequence: TGTGCCAGCAGTTACTCGCAGCGAGGCAATCAGCCCCAGCATTTT.

The V and J genes are TRBV5-1 and TRBJ2-6; TRBD1 matches at 8 bases. Losses at the gene ends were 4 bases for V and 6 bases for J; bases not matched to a gene: 3. Germline loops: CDR1 SGHRS, CDR2 YFSETQ. The CDR3 sequence is 14 residues long. CDR3 sequence: CASSAGQVANVLTF. In DNA form, the CDR3 reads TGCGCCAGCAGCGCGGGACAGGTGGCCAACGTCCTGACTTTC.

CDR3: CASSLVAGAPGGKNIQYF. For the CDR3, the DNA is TGTGCCAGCAGTTTGGTAGCGGGGGCCCCGGGAGGCAAAAACATTCAGTACTTC. The gene calls are TRBV27 and TRBJ2-4, with 9 bases fitting TRBD2. The V segment lost 3 bases and the J segment 3 bases; nucleotides outside the gene matches: 12. The CDR3 spans 18 residues. Germline V gene sequence: CDR1 MNHEY, CDR2 SMNVEV (reference sequence).

The table lists this clone with a count of one. This chain uses TRBV15 with TRBJ2-7, with D uncertain. The CDR3 totals 11 residues. Germline CDR1 and CDR2: LNHNV and YYDKDF (reference sequence). V lost 4 bases to trimming and J lost 5 bases, with 6 bases between them. DNA of the CDR3: TGTGCCACCAGCAATTTGAACGAGCAGTACTTC. Translation gives CATSNLNEQYF.

A few counts support this clone. This rearrangement joins TRBV6-5 to TRBJ2-3, with 7 bases lining up with TRBD2. V was clipped by 2 bases and J by 2 bases; unmatched bases: 4. Germline V gene data show CDR1 as MNHEY and CDR2 as SVGAGI. The CDR3 runs to 15 residues. CDR3 sequence reads: CASSYGAGNTDTQYF. CDR3 DNA sequence: TGTGCCAGCAGTTACGGAGCGGGGAACACAGATACGCAGTATTTT.

The table lists this clone with a few counts. The chain recombines TRBV10-2 with TRBJ1-4; TRBD1 aligns across 9 bases. The CDR3 is 15 amino acids. The V gene end was trimmed by 6 bases and the J gene end by 3 bases; junction bases not matched to a gene: 5. Germline V gene lookup returns CDR1 WSHSY and CDR2 SAAADI. The CDR3 bases are TGCGCCAGCAGGGGACAGGGAGCATCTAATGAAAAACTGTTTTTT. It translates to CASRGQGASNEKLFF.

The chain links TRBV29-1 to TRBJ2-1; perhaps TRBD2 as D (6 bases). Per germline, CDR1 SQVTM and CDR2 ANQGSEA. Trimming left V 2 bases short and J 3 bases short, with 8 bases between. The CDR3 totals 13 residues. The CDR3 loop reads CSVELALYNEQFF. The DNA of the CDR3 is TGCAGCGTTGAACTAGCGCTCTACAATGAGCAGTTCTTC.

V and J are TRBV18 and TRBJ1-1; D not certain. CDR1 and CDR2 from the germline V gene are KGHSH and LQKENI. The CDR3 consists of 16 residues. V was shortened by 2 bases and J by 2 bases, with 15 bases between the two germline ends. CDR3 bases: TGTGCCAGCTCACCAAGCAGTCACTTTGGAAACACTGAAGCTTTCTTT. This sequence encodes CASSPSSHFGNTEAFF.